The 18 T cell receptor beta chains below come from one sample, sequenced in a study of T cell responses to AZD1222 COVID-19 vaccine. The table came from immunoSEQ multiplex PCR; TCRdb's copy has only in-frame clones and leaves some out. This table has some 170,000 clones, roughly 94% appearing once. The input for sequencing was peripheral blood, taken 28 days after the second AZD1222 dose. These receptors all stem from an adult who received the AZD1222 COVID-19 vaccine.

The J gene is TRBJ2-3, the V gene TRBV28; D is undetermined. The germline gives CDR1 MDHEN, CDR2 SYDVKM. Trimming left V 6 bases short and J 5 bases short, with 15 bases between. This CDR3 is 14 amino acids long. CDR3 coding DNA: TGTGCCAGCAGCTCCGGGTCCCTGGGAGATACGCAGTATTTT. It is translated as CASSSGSLGDTQYF.

The chain carries TRBV20-1 and TRBJ1-2; TRBD1 is a possible D gene (5 bases). CDR1 is DFQATT and CDR2 is SNEGSKA in the germline V gene (reference sequence). The CDR3 spans 15 residues. The V gene lost 3 bases and the J gene lost 6 bases, with 20 bases spanning the gap. This chain's CDR3 is CSASMAAGGADGYTF. DNA for the CDR3: TGCAGTGCTAGTATGGCGGCAGGCGGGGCAGATGGCTACACCTTC.

The chain is built from TRBV19 and TRBJ1-5; D ambiguous. V gave up 2 bases and J gave up 3 bases, with 8 bases separating them. Per the germline V gene, CDR1 is LNHDA and CDR2 is SQIVND (reference sequence). The CDR3 runs to 14 residues. The CDR3: CASSIRGYNQPQHF. As DNA, the CDR3 is TGTGCCAGTAGTATAAGAGGGTACAATCAGCCCCAGCATTTT. Looking up the rest from reference TRBV19 and TRBJ1-5 gives the full variable domain: DGGITQSPKYLFRKEGQNVTLSCEQNLNHDAMYWYRQDPGQGLRLIYYSQIVNDFQKGDIAEGYSVSREKKESFPLTVTSAQKNPTAFYLCASSIRGYNQPQHFGDGTRLSIL.

The J gene is TRBJ2-5, the V gene TRBV18, with TRBD1 matching over 7 bases. Germline values: CDR1 KGHSH, CDR2 LQKENI. The V segment lost 3 bases and the J segment 3 bases; nucleotides outside the gene matches: 10. The length of the CDR3 is 16 residues. CDR3 bases: TGTGCCAGCTCACCCAGACCACAGGGGAGAGAAGAGACCCAGTACTTC. The encoded protein is CASSPRPQGREETQYF. The entire variable domain, with the rest obtained from reference TRBV18 and TRBJ2-5, is as follows: NAGVMQNPRHLVRRRGQEARLRCSPMKGHSHVYWYRQLPEEGLKFMVYLQKENIIDESGMPKERFSAEFPKEGPSILRIQQVVRGDSAAYFCASSPRPQGREETQYFGPGTRLLVL.

This chain uses TRBV5-1 with TRBJ1-4; D call uncertain. Germline V lookup: CDR1 SGHRS, CDR2 YFSETQ. This CDR3 has 15 residues. Trimming took 0 bases from V and 4 from J, leaving 10 bases between them. The CDR3 region is CASSLGSGVNEKLFF. CDR3 nucleotides: TGCGCCAGCAGCTTGGGCTCTGGGGTTAATGAAAAACTGTTTTTT.

This chain links TRBV20-1 with TRBJ2-7, with D perhaps matching TRBD1 or TRBD2 (5 bases each). V lost 3 bases and J lost 3, with 15 bases in between. This CDR3 is built from 14 residues. Germline lookup yields CDR1 DFQATT and CDR2 SNEGSKA (reference sequence). The CDR3 spells CSASPSGRNYEQYF. In DNA, the CDR3 is TGCAGTGCTAGTCCTTCGGGACGGAACTACGAGCAGTACTTC.

The rearrangement uses TRBV13 and TRBJ2-7, with 9 bases that match TRBD1. Losses at the gene ends were 4 bases for V and 3 bases for J; bases not matched to a gene: 7. The CDR3 is made up of 15 amino acids. Germline V CDR1 and CDR2: PRHDT, FYEKMQ (reference sequence). CDR3 region: CASSSPGTGSYEQYF. CDR3 DNA sequence: TGTGCCAGCAGCTCCCCCGGGACAGGGAGCTACGAGCAGTACTTC.

This clone was counted once. The chain is built from TRBV7-9 and TRBJ2-4, with TRBD2 identical over 11 bases. CDR3 length: 17 amino acids. V trimming: 3 bases; J trimming: 7 bases; junction bases outside the gene matches: 11. CDR1 SEHNR and CDR2 FQNEAQ come from the germline V gene (reference sequence). In DNA form, the CDR3 reads TGTGCCAGCAGCTTCCCGGCTACTAGCGGGAGTGGTAACATTCAGTACTTC. It codes for CASSFPATSGSGNIQYF.

The chain combines TRBV7-9 with TRBJ1-2; D is undetermined. The CDR3 totals 14 residues. Trimming left V 0 bases short and J 4 bases short, with 9 bases between. Germline V gene data show CDR1 as SEHNR and CDR2 as FQNEAQ (reference sequence). This CDR3 is CASSLAGWPYGYTF. The CDR3 nucleotides read TGTGCCAGCAGCTTAGCTGGATGGCCCTATGGCTACACCTTC. Supplemented by reference TRBV7-9 and TRBJ1-2, the full variable domain reads DTGVSQNPRHKITKRGQNVTFRCDPISEHNRLYWYRQTLGQGPEFLTYFQNEAQLEKSRLLSDRFSAERPKGSFSTLEIQRTEQGDSAMYLCASSLAGWPYGYTFGSGTRLTVV.

The chain uses TRBV7-3 and TRBJ2-1, with TRBD2 identical over 8 bases. The CDR3 has 17 amino acids. Germline assignment: CDR1 SGHTA and CDR2 FQGTGA. The V segment lost 5 bases and the J segment 9 bases; nucleotides outside the gene matches: 18. Here the CDR3 reads CASSPRARDGSGGEQFF. DNA of the CDR3: TGTGCCAGCAGCCCCAGGGCCCGGGATGGCAGCGGGGGTGAGCAGTTCTTC. Complete variable domain (other parts from reference TRBV7-3 and TRBJ2-1): GAGVSQTPSNKVTEKGKYVELRCDPISGHTALYWYRQSLGQGPEFLIYFQGTGAADDSGLPNDRFFAVRPEGSVSTLKIQRTERGDSAVYLCASSPRARDGSGGEQFFGPGTRLTVL.

The V gene is TRBV6-6, the J gene TRBJ1-4; 9 bases match TRBD1. CDR3 length: 13 residues. V shed 5 bases and J 5 bases; nucleotides not matched to a gene: 0. In germline, CDR1 is MNHNY, CDR2 SVGAGI (reference sequence). CDR3 residues: CASSGTGNEKLFF. CDR3 DNA sequence: TGTGCCAGCAGTGGGACAGGGAATGAAAAACTGTTTTTT.

V usage is TRBV12-3 or TRBV12-4 and J usage is TRBJ1-2, with 7 positions matching TRBD1. The CDR3 is 13 residues long. The V and J ends lost 7 bases and 8 bases, in that order; junction bases with no gene match: 10. CDR3 region: CASTLEGAGGYTF. In DNA form, the CDR3 reads TGTGCCAGCACCCTGGAGGGGGCAGGAGGCTACACCTTC.

As DNA, the CDR3 is TGCAGCGTTGAAGATCCGGGACAGGGGTGGCCTCGAGATACGCAGTATTTT. It yields the protein CSVEDPGQGWPRDTQYF. The V call is TRBV29-1, the J call TRBJ2-3, with 10 bases aligning to TRBD1. This CDR3 contains 17 residues. With V trimmed by 0 bases and J by 5 bases, 11 bases remained unmatched. Germline V gene data show CDR1 as SQVTM and CDR2 as ANQGSEA.

V usage is TRBV4-2 and J usage is TRBJ2-7, with D perhaps matching TRBD1 (5 bases). The CDR3 spans 13 residues. V gave up 4 bases and J gave up 0 bases, with 7 bases separating them. The germline V gene has CDR1 LGHNA and CDR2 YNFKEQ. CDR3 coding DNA: TGTGCCAGCAGCCCCAGGGTCTCCTACGAGCAGTACTTC. Encoded protein: CASSPRVSYEQYF.

As DNA, the CDR3 is TGTGCCAGCAGCTTAGTTGGGGAACGGGACGCCCGAAACTATGGCTACACCTTC. Its protein is CASSLVGERDARNYGYTF. The genes are TRBV7-6 and TRBJ1-2; possibly TRBD1 for D (5 bases). This CDR3 contains 18 residues. The germline CDR1 and CDR2 sequences are SGHVS and FNYEAQ. Trimming left V 1 base short and J 2 bases short, with 20 bases between.

V usage is TRBV4-2 and J usage is TRBJ2-5, with D tentatively TRBD1 (6 bases). This CDR3 is 14 amino acids long. The V and J ends lost 3 bases and 4 bases respectively, with 12 bases between them. Germline loops: CDR1 LGHNA, CDR2 YNFKEQ. The CDR3 nucleotides are TGTGCCAGCAGCCACACAGGGATTGGAGAGACCCAGTACTTC. Its translation is CASSHTGIGETQYF.

The chain links TRBV5-6 to TRBJ2-1; 7 positions agree with TRBD2. This CDR3 has 14 amino acids. Trimming took 4 bases from V and 9 from J; bases not matched to a gene: 10. CDR1 is SGHDT and CDR2 is YYEEEE in the germline V gene. This chain's CDR3 is CASSPSRSSGEQFF. The CDR3 bases are TGTGCCAGCAGCCCATCCCGTTCTAGCGGTGAGCAGTTCTTC.

J is TRBJ1-6 and V is TRBV28, with no clear D. In germline, CDR1 is MDHEN, CDR2 SYDVKM. There are 16 residues in the CDR3. V lost 6 bases, J lost 0 bases, and 12 bases lay in between. The CDR3 DNA sequence: TGTGCCAGCAGAAAGAGGGTGACCTCCTATAATTCACCCCTCCACTTT. It translates to CASRKRVTSYNSPLHF.